Listed below are T cell receptor beta chains from one sample, sequenced in a study of blood T cell repertoires in COVID-19. Profiled with immunoSEQ multiplex PCR; TCRdb holds only in-frame clones, not every one. There are about 130,000 clones in the sample; approximately 80% occur only once, and about 9.5% lies in the top ten. The specimen sequenced was peripheral blood. These receptor sequences come from a man between 35 and 55 years old with active or convalescent COVID-19. The CDR3 runs from the conserved cysteine through the conserved F or W. A D gene is named only where the DNA matches it firmly. A clone size is listed for some rows: how often the clone was seen (once, few, many), or a class if it is expanded.

D gene	clone size	V gene	J gene	CDR3 DNA	CDR3 protein
NA	NA	TRBV5-1	TRBJ1-2	TGCGCCAGCAGCTTGGAAAAGGAGGGCTACACCTTC	CASSLEKEGYTF
NA	once	TRBV12-5	TRBJ2-5	TGTGCTAGTGGTTTGGGAGGTATTTTCGGGACACTAAACCAAGAGACCCAGTACTTC	CASGLGGIFGTLNQETQYF
TRBD2	NA	TRBV7-9	TRBJ2-1	TGTGCCAGCAGCCCGGGACTAGCGGGGGGCACCTACAATGAGCAGTTCTTC	CASSPGLAGGTYNEQFF
NA	NA	TRBV9	TRBJ1-2	TGTGCCAGCAGCGTAGGTCGGGGAGGAGGTGGCTACACCTTC	CASSVGRGGGGYTF
TRBD1	NA	TRBV4-1	TRBJ1-3	TGCGCCAGCAGCCAGAGGGACAGCGGAAACACCATATATTTT	CASSQRDSGNTIYF
TRBD2	NA	TRBV5-4	TRBJ2-3	TGTGCCAGCAGCAGCACTAGCGGGGGCACAGATACGCAGTATTTT	CASSSTSGGTDTQYF
NA	NA	TRBV30	TRBJ1-4	TGTGCCTGTAGCACAGGGTGGAGTGAAAAACTGTTTTTT	CACSTGWSEKLFF
NA	NA	TRBV29-1	TRBJ2-1	TGCAGCGTTGAAGATCCACAGGGATTATACTACAATGAGCAGTTCTTC	CSVEDPQGLYYNEQFF
TRBD1	NA	TRBV4-2	TRBJ2-3	TGTGCCAGCAGCCGGACAGGGAGCACAGATACGCAGTATTTT	CASSRTGSTDTQYF
TRBD1	NA	TRBV6-2/TRBV6-3	TRBJ2-3	TGTGCCAGCAGTTACCGGGACAGGGGGCTTAGCACAGATACGCAGTATTTT	CASSYRDRGLSTDTQYF
NA	NA	TRBV7-9	TRBJ2-7	TGTGCCAGCACCCCCGGGATATGGCGGGGAGCCTACGAGCAGTACTTC	CASTPGIWRGAYEQYF
NA	NA	TRBV18	TRBJ1-1	TGTGCCAGCTCACTGACAGACGAAGCTTTCTTT	CASSLTDEAFF
NA	few	TRBV19	TRBJ2-7	TGTGCCAGTAGCCGGGACTGGGGCTACGAGCAGTACTTC	CASSRDWGYEQYF
TRBD2	NA	TRBV6-4	TRBJ2-1	TGTGCCAGCAGTGACTCAGCGACGGGGGGGTACAATGAGCAGTTCTTC	CASSDSATGGYNEQFF
TRBD1	NA	TRBV19	TRBJ1-5	TGTGCCAGTAGTACCTTGGACAGGGCGGGGAATCAGCCCCAGCATTTT	CASSTLDRAGNQPQHF
TRBD1	NA	TRBV2	TRBJ2-5	TGTGCCAGCAGTGGAACCACCAGGGGGCGCGGTGAGACCCAGTACTTC	CASSGTTRGRGETQYF
NA	NA	TRBV6-5	TRBJ2-2	TGTGCAGTGACTAGGATAGCCGGGGAGCTGTTTTTT	CAVTRIAGELFF
NA	NA	TRBV9	TRBJ1-3	TGTGCCAGCAGCGTCCACCCTGGACAGATAAACACCATATATTTT	CASSVHPGQINTIYF
NA	NA	TRBV19	TRBJ1-2	TGTGCCAGTAGTATAGTCTCCGGGGGCTACACCTTC	CASSIVSGGYTF
NA	NA	TRBV12-3/TRBV12-4	TRBJ1-5	TGTGCCAGCAGCCCAGGGGGCAATCAGCCCCAGCATTTT	CASSPGGNQPQHF
NA	NA	TRBV3-1/TRBV3-2	TRBJ2-3	TGTGCCAGCAGCCAAGAAATCTCCGGTACGCAGTATTTT	CASSQEISGTQYF
TRBD1	few	TRBV2	TRBJ2-2	TGTGCCAGCAGTGTGAAGGGGGCGCGGGCTGCCGGGGAGCTGTTTTTT	CASSVKGARAAGELFF
NA	NA	TRBV3-1/TRBV3-2	TRBJ2-2	TGTGCCAGCAGCCAAGATCCGGGTAACGGGGAGCTGTTTTTT	CASSQDPGNGELFF